Described below is a single TCR beta chain sequence and its context. Its specificity is not known. PCR was performed using 60 Vbeta and 13 Jbeta primers. TCRdb keeps only in-frame clones here, not all; method: immunoSEQ multiplex PCR. This sample yields around 140,000 clones, of which 75% to 85% are seen a single time; about 2.2% belongs to the top ten. The sample is drawn from a study of cytomegalovirus exposure and HLA in healthy donors. Study outcomes and limitations: TRBV6-2, TRBV6-3 and other indistinguishable V segments were excluded. Researchers reported in a later analysis that a missense DCLRE1C variant was tied to TCR beta V- and J-gene trimming. The authors enumerated under 200 TCR beta chains as linked to cytomegalovirus.

CDR1 SGHTA and CDR2 FQGNSA come from the germline V gene. V lost 1 base to trimming and J lost 4 bases, with 11 bases between them. The CDR3 runs 15 residues. The sequencing input was PBMCs. The TCR comes from a young woman in good health and CMV-seropositive. This sequence joins TRBV7-2 and TRBJ2-1; D gene uncertain. The chain's CDR3 is CASSLGSSQYNEQFF. The CDR3 nucleotides are TGTGCCAGCAGCTTAGGGAGTAGTCAGTACAATGAGCAGTTCTTC.